Below, 13 T cell receptor beta chains from the same sample are listed, as sequenced in a study of response to subunit inactivated influenza vaccine. TCRdb passed the RT-PCR reads through MiXCR, listing each CDR3 protein once. The table records 550,000 to 800,000 distinct CDR3 sequences, approximately 14% of them present only once. The sequencing used PBMCs from blood, collected 11 to 12 days after vaccination. The origin of the receptors is a man aged 45-65 years who received an inactivated influenza vaccine.

CDR3 sequence (DNA): TGTGCCAGCAGCTCGGGACTAGCCGGAAACATTCAGTACTTC. Amino acid sequence: CASSSGLAGNIQYF. The chain is built from TRBV5-4 and TRBJ2-4; 9 bases agree with TRBD2. CDR1 and CDR2 from the germline V gene are SGHNT and YYREEE (reference sequence). The CDR3 runs to 14 residues. After removal of 3 bases from V and 6 bases from J, the junction contained 4 bases not matched to a gene.

This clonotype came up a few times. The V gene is TRBV2, the J gene TRBJ2-3, with 11 positions matching TRBD2. This CDR3 has 17 residues. Germline trimming cut 4 bases from V and 0 bases from J; bases unmatched to any gene: 6. Germline loops: CDR1 SNHLY, CDR2 FYNNEI. This chain's CDR3 is CASSVPSGGFSTDTQYF. The CDR3 DNA is TGTGCCAGCAGTGTACCTAGCGGGGGGTTTAGCACAGATACGCAGTATTTT.

The V gene is TRBV7-2, the J gene TRBJ1-3; D is possibly TRBD1 (5 bases). Germline V gene lookup returns CDR1 SGHTA and CDR2 FQGNSA. V lost 2 bases and J 0 bases, leaving 14 bases between the germline ends. The length of the CDR3 is 17 residues. CDR3 in amino acids: CASSLQGLLSSGNTIYF. Written as DNA, the CDR3 is TGTGCCAGCAGCTTACAGGGCCTCCTCTCCTCTGGAAACACCATATATTTT.

V is TRBV15 and J is TRBJ2-2, with D maybe TRBD2 (6 bases). The length of the CDR3 is 15 residues. Germline lookup yields CDR1 LNHNV and CDR2 YYDKDF (reference sequence). V was shortened by 0 bases and J by 7 bases, with 12 bases between the two germline ends. The CDR3 protein is CATSRDPGTGGELFF. CDR3 nucleotides: TGTGCCACCAGCAGAGATCCCGGGACTGGCGGGGAGCTGTTTTTT.

This clonotype was picked up one time. The rearrangement uses TRBV19 and TRBJ2-1; 12 bases map to TRBD1. The V segment lost 6 bases and the J segment 7 bases; nucleotides outside the gene matches: 4. The germline V gene has CDR1 LNHDA and CDR2 SQIVND (reference sequence). The CDR3 sequence is 14 residues long. CDR3: CASRRDRGHNEQFF. The DNA for the CDR3 is TGTGCCAGTAGAAGGGACAGGGGGCATAATGAGCAGTTCTTC.

The V and J genes are TRBV14 and TRBJ2-3; unclear D gene. CDR3 length: 12 amino acids. Germline V gene lookup returns CDR1 SGHDN and CDR2 FVKESK. V gave up 5 bases and J gave up 6 bases, with 9 bases separating them. The CDR3 DNA reads TGTGCCAGCAGCATTCAGCCGGATACGCAGTATTTT. Translating gives CASSIQPDTQYF. The whole variable domain, filled in from reference TRBV14 and TRBJ2-3, reads EAGVTQFPSHSVIEKGQTVTLRCDPISGHDNLYWYRRVMGKEIKFLLHFVKESKQDESGMPNNRFLAERTGGTYSTLKVQPAELEDSGVYFCASSIQPDTQYFGPGTRLTVL.

This sequence joins TRBV11-2 and TRBJ2-7, with D perhaps TRBD2 (6 bases). This CDR3 contains 12 residues. With 3 bases removed from V and 8 bases from J, the gap between germline ends came to 11 bases. The germline CDR1 and CDR2 sequences are SGHAT and FQNNGV. Written as DNA, the CDR3 is TGTGCCAGCAGCTTGGGGGAGGCTCAGCAGTACTTC. Translated: CASSLGEAQQYF.

This chain uses TRBV6-2 or TRBV6-3 with TRBJ2-3; possible D gene TRBD2, 6 bases. V was clipped by 5 bases and J by 2 bases, with 17 bases between them. The germline V gene encodes CDR1 MNHEY and CDR2 SVGEGT. The CDR3 length is 16 residues. DNA for the CDR3: TGTGCCAGCAGTCGCGGGTTAGCGGAATACACAGATACGCAGTATTTT. Its protein is CASSRGLAEYTDTQYF.

V usage is TRBV11-1 and J usage is TRBJ2-2; TRBD1 agrees at 10 bases. Germline loops: CDR1 SGHAT, CDR2 FQDESV (reference sequence). Losses at the gene ends were 5 bases for V and 0 bases for J; bases not matched to a gene: 9. This CDR3 spans 18 amino acids. The CDR3: CASSVTGTGVPNTGELFF. CDR3 DNA sequence: TGTGCCAGCAGCGTGACCGGGACAGGGGTTCCGAACACCGGGGAGCTGTTTTTT.

The chain employs TRBV20-1 and TRBJ1-2; no clear D. This CDR3 spans 14 amino acids. V was cut by 2 bases and J by 4 bases, with 14 bases left in between. Germline-derived CDR1 and CDR2 are DFQATT and SNEGSKA (reference sequence). The CDR3 DNA reads TGCAGTGCTAGAAACGCACCAACCAGCTATGGCTACACCTTC. Encoded protein: CSARNAPTSYGYTF.

V usage is TRBV6-2 or TRBV6-3 and J usage is TRBJ2-7, with 8 positions matching TRBD1. The junction had 17 bases not matched to a gene; V was cut back by 2 bases and J by 5 bases. This CDR3 is 18 amino acids long. In germline, CDR1 is MNHEY, CDR2 SVGEGT. The CDR3 DNA is TGTGCCAGCAGTTACCCGTTCTTATTGCCGGACAGGGCCCACGAGCAGTACTTC. As protein: CASSYPFLLPDRAHEQYF.

The chain couples TRBV20-1 to TRBJ2-7; 7 bases line up with TRBD2. This CDR3 comprises 12 residues. Germline CDR1 reads DFQATT; CDR2 reads SNEGSKA (reference sequence). V shed 5 bases, J shed 7 bases, and the junction held 8 bases outside the gene matches. The CDR3 DNA reads as TGCAGTGCTGCCCCGGGACTATGGGAGCAGTACTTC. It translates to CSAAPGLWEQYF.

This clonotype was recorded a few times. The chain couples TRBV3-1 to TRBJ2-5; D gene uncertain. Trimming left V 4 bases short and J 5 bases short, with 11 bases between. There are 13 residues in the CDR3. In germline, CDR1 is LGHDT, CDR2 YNNKEL (reference sequence). Written as DNA, the CDR3 is TGTGCCAGCAGCCGCGGTCCGAAGGAGACCCAGTACTTC. Translated: CASSRGPKETQYF.